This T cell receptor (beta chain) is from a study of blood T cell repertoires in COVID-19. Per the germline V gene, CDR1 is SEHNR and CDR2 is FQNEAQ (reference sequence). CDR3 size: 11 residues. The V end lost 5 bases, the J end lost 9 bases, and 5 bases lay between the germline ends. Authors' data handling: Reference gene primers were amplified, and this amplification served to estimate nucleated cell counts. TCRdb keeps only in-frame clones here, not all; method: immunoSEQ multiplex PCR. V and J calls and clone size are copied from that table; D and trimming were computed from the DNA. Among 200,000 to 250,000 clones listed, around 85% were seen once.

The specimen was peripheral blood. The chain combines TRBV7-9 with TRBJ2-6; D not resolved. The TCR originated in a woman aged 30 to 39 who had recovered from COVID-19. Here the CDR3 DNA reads TGTGCCAGCAGCCCGGTCAACGTCCTGACTTTC. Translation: CASSPVNVLTF.